Listed below are T cell receptor beta chains from one sample, sequenced in a study of CD8 T cells in Susac syndrome. From the immunoSEQ multiplex PCR reads, TCRdb called clonotypes with MiXCR, one entry per CDR3 protein. The profile covers approximately 190,000 distinct CDR3 sequences, with approximately 95% appearing a single time and roughly 0.098% taken by the ten largest. Sequenced: CD4+ T cells from PBMCs. These receptors were collected from a human donor with Susac syndrome. Each CDR3 is given without its conserved first and last residue. Clone size is not always given. Where it is, it says once, few, many or a class for expanded clones.

J gene: TRBJ2-7
V gene: TRBV4-3
clone size: .
CDR3 protein: ASSPERGGIYEQY

J gene: TRBJ2-1
V gene: TRBV20-1
clone size: once
CDR3 protein: SSQGGISSYNEQF

J gene: TRBJ2-5
V gene: TRBV13
clone size: .
CDR3 protein: ASSFRLGQGFETQY

J gene: TRBJ2-3
V gene: TRBV4-2
clone size: .
CDR3 protein: ASSQESGLAGDLSDTQY

J gene: TRBJ1-1
V gene: TRBV6-5
clone size: .
CDR3 protein: ATVRPGMGEAF

J gene: TRBJ2-2
V gene: TRBV7-2
clone size: .
CDR3 protein: ASSILSVNTGELF

J gene: TRBJ1-4
V gene: TRBV15
clone size: .
CDR3 protein: ATRQGYNEKLF

J gene: TRBJ2-5
V gene: TRBV3-1
clone size: .
CDR3 protein: ASSKGPGQQETQY

J gene: TRBJ1-2
V gene: TRBV7-9
clone size: .
CDR3 protein: ASSSSLTVNYGYT

J gene: TRBJ1-1
V gene: TRBV6-5
clone size: .
CDR3 protein: ASKRSFSVEAF

J gene: TRBJ2-1
V gene: TRBV3-1
clone size: .
CDR3 protein: ASTGGILASYNEQF

J gene: TRBJ1-1
V gene: TRBV28
clone size: .
CDR3 protein: ASSSDRANTEAF

J gene: TRBJ2-5
V gene: TRBV7-2
clone size: .
CDR3 protein: ASSPRGASGETQY

J gene: TRBJ1-1
V gene: TRBV18
clone size: .
CDR3 protein: ASSPDRSEAF

J gene: TRBJ1-1
V gene: TRBV18
clone size: .
CDR3 protein: ASSPKVSNTEAF

J gene: TRBJ1-5
V gene: TRBV15
clone size: .
CDR3 protein: ATSRGQMDQPQH

J gene: TRBJ2-1
V gene: TRBV14
clone size: .
CDR3 protein: ASSQDRGRIYNEQF

J gene: TRBJ2-7
V gene: TRBV25-1
clone size: .
CDR3 protein: ASSELDAGRYEQY

J gene: TRBJ1-3
V gene: TRBV11-1
clone size: .
CDR3 protein: ASSRGTGTDTIY

J gene: TRBJ1-1
V gene: TRBV2
clone size: .
CDR3 protein: ASRGKILGAVDTEAF

J gene: TRBJ1-1
V gene: TRBV5-5
clone size: .
CDR3 protein: ASSFLGMNTEAF

J gene: TRBJ1-6
V gene: TRBV30
clone size: .
CDR3 protein: AWSTYRNSPLH

J gene: TRBJ1-2
V gene: TRBV11-2
clone size: once
CDR3 protein: ASSLGQGGT

J gene: TRBJ2-7
V gene: TRBV27
clone size: .
CDR3 protein: ARTGAAYSYEQY

J gene: TRBJ2-2
V gene: TRBV12-3/TRBV12-4
clone size: .
CDR3 protein: ASSFTGPTGELF

J gene: TRBJ1-2
V gene: TRBV30
clone size: .
CDR3 protein: ALNGGTYGYT

J gene: TRBJ2-5
V gene: TRBV30
clone size: once
CDR3 protein: AWSVQTAGGSTQY

J gene: TRBJ2-1
V gene: TRBV7-9
clone size: once
CDR3 protein: ASSRGQGADEQF

J gene: TRBJ1-6
V gene: TRBV7-3
clone size: .
CDR3 protein: ASSHYPDRINSPLH

J gene: TRBJ2-2
V gene: TRBV15
clone size: .
CDR3 protein: ATSQGAVAGELF

J gene: TRBJ2-7
V gene: TRBV15
clone size: .
CDR3 protein: ATSRDGLAGGISYEQY

J gene: TRBJ1-1
V gene: TRBV6-5
clone size: .
CDR3 protein: ASRTGGITNTEAF

J gene: TRBJ2-7
V gene: TRBV4-1
clone size: .
CDR3 protein: ASSQEQAKIYEQY

J gene: TRBJ2-5
V gene: TRBV7-2
clone size: .
CDR3 protein: ASSPQGQVLVETQY

J gene: TRBJ2-4
V gene: TRBV20-1
clone size: .
CDR3 protein: SARVGGAKNIQY

J gene: TRBJ2-5
V gene: TRBV12-3/TRBV12-4
clone size: .
CDR3 protein: ASSRGQGRETQY

J gene: TRBJ1-1
V gene: TRBV4-1
clone size: .
CDR3 protein: ASRENLKNTEAF

J gene: TRBJ2-3
V gene: TRBV7-2
clone size: .
CDR3 protein: ASSRRGGPGDTQY

J gene: TRBJ1-4
V gene: TRBV30
clone size: .
CDR3 protein: AWSVNRYNEKLF

J gene: TRBJ2-3
V gene: TRBV9
clone size: .
CDR3 protein: ASSPKGAASTDTQY

J gene: TRBJ1-5
V gene: TRBV15
clone size: .
CDR3 protein: ATSRKLDRDQPQH

J gene: TRBJ2-2
V gene: TRBV15
clone size: once
CDR3 protein: ATSQRDTGELF

J gene: TRBJ1-5
V gene: TRBV5-6
clone size: .
CDR3 protein: ASSGVNQPQH

J gene: TRBJ1-5
V gene: TRBV7-2
clone size: .
CDR3 protein: ASSLVGNQPQH

J gene: TRBJ2-4
V gene: TRBV6-2/TRBV6-3
clone size: .
CDR3 protein: ASRGMQNIQY

J gene: TRBJ1-2
V gene: TRBV30
clone size: .
CDR3 protein: AWSDGRTYGYT

J gene: TRBJ1-2
V gene: TRBV6-5
clone size: .
CDR3 protein: ASSPFPRAYHGYT

J gene: TRBJ1-1
V gene: TRBV9
clone size: .
CDR3 protein: ASSTRQGMDTEAF

J gene: TRBJ2-7
V gene: TRBV7-2
clone size: .
CDR3 protein: ASSLIGSEQY